This T cell receptor beta chain originates from a study of T cells after yellow fever vaccination. This clonotype appeared a few times. TCRdb re-analysed the 5' RACE reads in MiXCR, keeping a single row per CDR3 protein. Of about 240,000 distinct CDR3 sequences listed, less than 8.5% are singletons. The clonotype originates from a man aged 30 to 39 who received the YFV17D yellow fever vaccine. The sequencing used CD4+ T cells sorted from PBMCs, collected 15 days after the yellow fever booster vaccination.

The CDR3 spells CASSISGRLVQYF. CDR3 coding DNA: TGTGCCAGCAGCATCAGCGGGAGATTGGTTCAGTACTTC. The rearrangement uses TRBV5-8 and TRBJ2-4, with TRBD2 matching over 8 bases. CDR3 length: 13 residues. Germline V gene sequence: CDR1 SGHTS, CDR2 YDEGEE. V gave up 4 bases and J gave up 11 bases; unmatched junction bases: 8. The entire variable domain, with the rest obtained from reference TRBV5-8 and TRBJ2-4, is as follows: EAGVTQSPTHLIKTRGQQATLRCSPISGHTSVYWYQQALGLGLQFLLWYDEGEERNRGNFPPRFSGRQFPNYSSELNVNALELEDSALYLCASSISGRLVQYFGAGTRLSVL.